The table lists the clone carrying this T cell receptor (beta chain) with many counts. The antigen remains unidentified. This sample is part of a study of T cells in Graves' hyperthyroidism and ophthalmopathy. Study-level results: By a 13 V-J model, ophthalmopathy was set apart from stable hyperthyroidism.

V was pared by 0 bases and J by 2 bases, with 4 bases of the junction left unmatched. Per the germline V gene, CDR1 is MGHRA and CDR2 is YSYEKL. The CDR3 is 16 residues long. Disease duration under 2 months; hyperthyroidism patients were aged 18 to 65. Diagnostic decisions used clinical symptoms, serum thyroxine and TRAb, thyroid ultrasound and orbital computed tomography. Amplification of TCR beta CDR3 regions was performed using RNA transcripts as template. Researchers ran a first-round RT-PCR on the TCR CDR3 using the HTBI primer set. TCRdb recomputed calls from the multiplex PCR reads with MiXCR, one row per CDR3 protein. In the table there are roughly 570,000 distinct CDR3 sequences, around 45% of which are singletons.

This chain uses TRBV4-1 with TRBJ1-5; TRBD1 agrees at 7 bases. The source material was peripheral blood or thyroid tissue (not recorded which). This receptor was obtained from a woman under 30 with Graves' hyperthyroidism. The CDR3 reads CASSQEQGIGNQPQHF. CDR3 DNA: TGCGCCAGCAGCCAAGAACAGGGGATCGGCAATCAGCCCCAGCATTTT.